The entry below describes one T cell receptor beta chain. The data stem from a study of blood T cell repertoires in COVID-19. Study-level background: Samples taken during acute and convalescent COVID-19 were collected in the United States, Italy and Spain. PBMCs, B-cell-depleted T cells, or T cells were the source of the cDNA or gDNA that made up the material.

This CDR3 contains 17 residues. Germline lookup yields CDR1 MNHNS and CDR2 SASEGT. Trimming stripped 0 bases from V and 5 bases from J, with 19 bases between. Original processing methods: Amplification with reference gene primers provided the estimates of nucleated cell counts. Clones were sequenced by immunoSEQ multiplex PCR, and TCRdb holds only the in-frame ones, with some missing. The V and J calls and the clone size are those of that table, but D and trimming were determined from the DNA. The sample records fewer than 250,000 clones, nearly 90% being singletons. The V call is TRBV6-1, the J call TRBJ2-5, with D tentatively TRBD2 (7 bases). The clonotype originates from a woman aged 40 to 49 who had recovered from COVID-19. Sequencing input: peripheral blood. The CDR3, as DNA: TGTGCCAGCAGTGAAGCGGGGGCTAGCGGCCTCCGTGAGACCCAGTACTTC. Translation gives CASSEAGASGLRETQYF.